The 7 T cell receptor beta chains below all came from one sample that was sequenced in a study of brain T cells in children with intractable seizures. Time point described: blood from clinic visit 5 months post-surgery; TSC patient then seizure free. Sequenced by immunoSEQ multiplex PCR; TCRdb stores in-frame clones only, minus some. The repertoire holds hundreds of thousands of clones, with over 85% as singletons. The sample consisted of peripheral blood, taken approximately 5 months after surgery. Every receptor here comes from a boy younger than two with tuberous sclerosis and intractable seizures.

The chain carries TRBV4-2 and TRBJ2-5, with 9 bases identical to TRBD2. The germline gives CDR1 LGHNA, CDR2 YNFKEQ. The CDR3 extends over 17 amino acids. Trimming removed 0 bases from V and 5 bases from J; junction bases left unmatched: 10. The CDR3 DNA is TGTGCCAGCAGCCAAGATCTGCGGGGGGGCGCGCGTGAGACCCAGTACTTC. Translation: CASSQDLRGGARETQYF.

V and J are TRBV12-5 and TRBJ1-1; D is ambiguous. CDR3 length: 12 amino acids. Germline V gene sequence: CDR1 LGHNT, CDR2 FRNRAP. Between the trimmed V and J ends, which lost 5 bases and 6 bases, there was a span of 10 bases. CDR3 sequence reads: CASGHSGAEAFF. The CDR3 DNA is TGTGCTAGTGGTCACTCCGGGGCTGAAGCTTTCTTT.

The chain carries TRBV9 and TRBJ2-1, with 14 bases aligning to TRBD2. The ends lost 4 bases at V and 6 bases at J; junction bases unmatched: 3. Germline CDR1 reads SGDLS; CDR2 reads YYNGEE. The CDR3 totals 15 residues. The CDR3 sequence is CASSSGTSGGNEQFF. For the CDR3, the DNA is TGTGCCAGCAGCTCCGGGACTAGCGGGGGCAATGAGCAGTTCTTC.

The chain links TRBV27 to TRBJ2-7; possibly TRBD1 for D (6 bases). The V end was cut by 3 bases, the J end by 2 bases, with 11 bases between. CDR3 length equals 14 residues. The V gene's germline CDR1 is MNHEY and CDR2 SMNVEV (reference sequence). DNA of the CDR3: TGTGCCAGCAGTTTTTCCGGGACAACCTACGAGCAGTACTTC. This encodes CASSFSGTTYEQYF.

The CDR3, as DNA: TGTGCCAGCAGCCTGGACAGGGGGAATTCACCCCTCCACTTT. Its protein product is CASSLDRGNSPLHF. This chain links TRBV6-5 with TRBJ1-6, with 10 bases identical to TRBD1. J lost 7 bases, V lost 6 bases, and 3 bases had no gene match. Per germline, CDR1 MNHEY and CDR2 SVGAGI. This CDR3 region has 14 residues.

A single count supports this clone. The chain joins TRBV7-2 to TRBJ2-1; a weak D match, TRBD1 (6 bases). Looked up from germline, CDR1 is SGHTA and CDR2 is FQGNSA. V lost 4 bases, J lost 4 bases, and 17 bases lay in between. The CDR3 totals 16 residues. The CDR3 DNA is TGTGCCAGCAGCTCGATTGCCCAGGGGTGGTACAATGAGCAGTTCTTC. Its protein product is CASSSIAQGWYNEQFF.

The V and J genes are TRBV3-1 (or the pseudogene TRBV3-2) and TRBJ2-1; the match to TRBD2 covers 12 bases. Looked up from germline, CDR1 is LGHDT and CDR2 is YNNKEL (reference sequence). Germline trimming cut 1 base from V and 6 bases from J; bases unmatched to any gene: 1. This CDR3 region has 15 residues. The CDR3 nucleotides are TGTGCCAGCAGCCAAGTGGGACTAGCGGGCAATGAGCAGTTCTTC. It codes for CASSQVGLAGNEQFF.